This TCR beta chain was found in a study of control samples from healthy donors and cancer patients. This CDR3 has 14 amino acids. V was pared by 6 bases and J by 1 base, with 12 bases between. Germline V lookup: CDR1 KGHSH, CDR2 LQKENI. Assay: immunoSEQ multiplex PCR; the TCRdb copy retains only in-frame clones and omits some. This sample has 150,000 to 200,000 clones, with around 90% found just once. This receptor was identified in a woman aged 25 to 39 in good health. Sequencing was carried out using blood. The chain combines TRBV18 with TRBJ2-5, with D possibly being TRBD1 (6 bases). This chain's CDR3 is CASSKSRGQETQYF. CDR3 nucleotide sequence: TGTGCCAGCTCGAAGAGCAGGGGCCAAGAGACCCAGTACTTC.